This T cell receptor beta chain was recorded in a study of T cells in Graves' hyperthyroidism and ophthalmopathy. A word on this clonotype: No antigen is known for it.

The CDR3 contains 13 residues. The V gene's germline CDR1 is SGHNT and CDR2 YYREEE (reference sequence). Deletions cut 2 bases from V and 5 bases from J, with 10 bases between. Study conclusions and caveats: The blood repertoire included most of the expanded thyroid clonotypes above 0.001.

Amplification of TCR beta CDR3 regions was performed using RNA transcripts as template. First-round RT-PCR with HTBI primers amplified the TCR CDR3 region. TCRdb used MiXCR to reprocess the multiplex PCR reads, holding one entry per CDR3 protein. The sample consists of approximately 360,000 distinct CDR3 sequences, roughly 25% of them appearing once. Stability of Graves' hyperthyroidism was defined as absent ophthalmopathy progression within 18 months. Used for diagnoses were clinical symptoms, serum thyroxine and TRAb, thyroid ultrasound and orbital computed tomography. The TCR was taken from a middle-aged man with Graves' hyperthyroidism. Sequenced material: blood. The rearrangement joins TRBV5-4 to TRBJ2-5; perhaps TRBD2 as D (5 bases). This chain's CDR3 is CASSFGVRETQYF. The CDR3 region has the DNA TGTGCCAGCAGCTTCGGGGTGCGGGAGACCCAGTACTTC.